The source of this TCR beta chain is a study of CXCR3-negative and CXCR3-positive naive CD8 T cells. Study background: The libraries together contributed 140 million or so TRB reads, each supplying about 1.5 +/- 0.3 million.

Libraries were UMI-labeled 5' RACE TRB cDNA. TCRdb reprocessed the 5' RACE reads; each CDR3 protein has one entry and no DNA is given. Here the sample table reports about 7,000 distinct CDR3 sequences. Germline lookup yields CDR1 LNHNV and CDR2 YYDKDF (reference sequence). The CDR3 runs to 15 residues. Study outcomes and limitations: High diversity, comparable across both naive subsets, contrasted with much lower diversity in memory CD8+ cells. CXCR3-expressing naive cells carried TRB CDR3s more hydrophobic than those of CXCR3-negative naive cells.

For this clonotype: Its antigen is undetermined.

The clonotype was recovered from a human donor in good health. Some clones in this sample may be carry-over from other donors' samples. The sample consisted of naive CXCR3+ CD8+ T cells from blood. The sample's subset: CD45RO-CCR7+CD27+CD95- naive CD8+ T cells expressing CXCR3 (TNR3+). The chain combines TRBV15 with TRBJ1-4; TCRdb selects TRBD1, and the lack of DNA leaves this call unchecked. The CDR3 loop reads CATSRYRGSNEKLFF.